This T cell receptor beta chain was obtained from a study of technical replicates of blood from a handful of donors. The CDR3 spans 17 residues. Unmatched junction bases numbered 5, after V lost 0 bases and J lost 2 bases. Germline-derived CDR1 and CDR2 are KGHSH and LQKENI. Assay: immunoSEQ multiplex PCR; the TCRdb copy retains only in-frame clones and omits some. The sample includes roughly 70,000 clones, just under 95% of them seen just once. The specimen was T cells isolated from PBMCs. The receptor's source is a human donor in good health. The V call is TRBV18, the J call TRBJ2-3, with 10 bases identical to TRBD1. The chain's CDR3 is CASSPPVTGGITDTQYF. The DNA of the CDR3 is TGTGCCAGCTCACCACCGGTGACAGGGGGCATCACAGATACGCAGTATTTT. The variable domain in full, completed from reference TRBV18 and TRBJ2-3, reads NAGVMQNPRHLVRRRGQEARLRCSPMKGHSHVYWYRQLPEEGLKFMVYLQKENIIDESGMPKERFSAEFPKEGPSILRIQQVVRGDSAAYFCASSPPVTGGITDTQYFGPGTRLTVL.